One T cell receptor beta chain is described in this entry. The table lists this clonotype with many counts. Its cognate antigen has yet to be identified. No much larger clone is present one base from it, and per-base qualities are unavailable. Stable Graves' hyperthyroidism was defined as the absence of progression to ophthalmopathy over 18 months of follow-up. Hyperthyroidism patients were newly diagnosed, with disease duration under 2 months, and aged 18 to 65 years. The study excluded patients with uncontrolled infections, other autoimmune diseases, pregnancy or lactation. Diagnoses relied on clinical symptoms, serum thyroxine and TRAb, thyroid ultrasound and orbital computed tomography. PBMCs were separated from around 9.1 ml of fresh peripheral blood using Ficoll-Paque density gradient centrifugation. Total RNA was extracted with Trizol reagent, and quality was checked on an Agilent 2100 Bioanalyzer.

The TCR beta CDR3 regions were amplified from the RNA transcripts. The TCR CDR3 was subjected to a first round of RT-PCR using the HTBI primer set and the Qiagen OneStep RT-PCR kit. The libraries were constructed in a second round of multiplex PCR and then size-selected and purified. Sequencing of the libraries was done on an Illumina HiSeq2000 using paired-end 100 bp reads. The authors' pipeline ran thus. SOAPnuke was used to process the raw data, throwing out any read that contained adapters or uncalled bases, had a mean Phred below 15, or lacked an exact constant-primer or identifier match. COPE v1.2.5 was used to merge the high-quality paired reads, and each unique nucleotide sequence was defined as a clonotype. MiTCR v1.1 was used to align clonotypes to the IMGT TRBV, TRBD and TRBJ reference segments. The analysis included only V-J combinations with a frequency above 0.0001, which together covered roughly 99% of the repertoires. A TCS score was defined as the ratio of F50 (clonal expansion) to E x V (chaos), with BLOSUM62-based TCRdist applied between CDR3 peptides within each V-J. Welch's t-statistics and random forest reduced around 510 V-J features to about 13, which were used in a naive Bayes classifier (R e1071). TCRdb passed the public sequencing reads through fastp at Q25 and MiXCR, retaining productive beta sequences. Merged by CDR3 protein, the rows form single entries marked with the most common genes and DNA. None of the V and J calls come from the authors' own analysis; TCRdb made them. Present in this sample are about 720,000 distinct CDR3 sequences, approximately 16% of which were seen just once. About 8.4% of the sample belongs to the ten largest clones.

This specimen comes from a study of T cells in Graves' hyperthyroidism and ophthalmopathy (dated by TCRdb to about 2019). In the study overall: Peripheral blood was sampled at the time of initial diagnosis, prior to any treatment. To identify TCR V-J signatures that set the groups apart, the researchers used a discovery cohort of about a hundred patients, made up of approximately 43 with Graves' ophthalmopathy and some 56 with stable Graves' hyperthyroidism. An independent validation cohort of some 18 hyperthyroidism patients and 15 or so patients who later progressed to ophthalmopathy tested prospective prediction of ophthalmopathy. The 100 or so discovery patients were randomly split 7:3 into training and test sets. Thyroid tissue and blood T-cell repertoires from roughly six Graves' hyperthyroidism patients were also compared in the study. Following sampling, methimazole starting at 30 mg daily was given to hyperthyroidism patients, and high-dose intravenous methylprednisolone was given to ophthalmopathy patients. According to the paper, TCR Vbeta CDR3 sequencing was carried out on 135 peripheral blood samples, which came from 40 to 45 ophthalmopathy, 75 or so hyperthyroidism and 17 progressor patients. Paper-wide results and their limitations: A 13 V-J signature model separated ophthalmopathy from stable hyperthyroidism, with around 90% sensitivity and 81% to 82% specificity in cross-validation and 80%/75% in testing. Sample size was not statistically predetermined, and blinding of investigators to group allocation was not performed. Most expanded thyroid clonotypes (frequency above 0.001) were also detected in blood, a finding suggesting that blood repertoires may reflect thyroid immune responses. During validation, the model predicted progression to ophthalmopathy a median of about 6.5 months ahead of onset, with roughly 65% sensitivity and almost 75% specificity.

The sequencing input was blood. This receptor was obtained from a man between 18 and 35 years old with Graves' hyperthyroidism.

The nucleotides are TGCAGTGCTGAACGTCAGTCTTCAATGCGGACCCAGTACTTC. This codes for CSAERQSSMRTQYF. The chain is encoded by TRBV20-1 joined to TRBJ2-5; the D gene is unclear. The trim is 5 bases for V and 7 bases for J, with a gap of 20 bases between the germline ends. Including the terminal cysteine and phenylalanine, the CDR3 comprises 14 residues. Solely the CDR3 DNA is kept, with 42 bases framed from the first base. The germline V gene (reference sequence) gives CDR1 as DFQATT and CDR2 as SNEGSKA.